Listed below are T cell receptor beta chains from one sample, sequenced in a study of Ad26.COV2.S vaccination and SARS-CoV-2 variants. TCRdb's copy holds only in-frame clones and misses some; the assay was immunoSEQ multiplex PCR. This table has 450,000 to 550,000 clones, about nine tenths appearing once. The specimen was peripheral blood, collected in a trial of Ad26.COV2.S vaccine versus placebo. These receptor sequences come from a person aged 18-65 years who received the Ad26.COV2.S COVID-19 vaccine or a placebo. Both conserved end residues are part of each CDR3. The D gene is left open where the match is weak. Some rows mark clone size as missing; the rest say once, few, many or name a class of expanded clone.

d_call: TRBD1; v_call: TRBV6-2/TRBV6-3; j_call: TRBJ2-1; clone_size: -; cdr3_nt: TGTGCCAGCAGTTACTCTATGGGACAGGGAATGTATGAGCAGTTCTTC; cdr3_aa: CASSYSMGQGMYEQFF
d_call: -; v_call: TRBV7-3; j_call: TRBJ2-5; clone_size: -; cdr3_nt: TGTGCCAGCAGCCCGGGTGGGGTAGGAGAGACCCAGTACTTC; cdr3_aa: CASSPGGVGETQYF
d_call: -; v_call: TRBV18; j_call: TRBJ2-2; clone_size: -; cdr3_nt: TGTGCCAGCTCGCCGGGACTCGCCATAAACACCGGGGAGCTGTTTTTT; cdr3_aa: CASSPGLAINTGELFF
d_call: -; v_call: TRBV5-1; j_call: TRBJ1-2; clone_size: few; cdr3_nt: TGCGCCAGCAGCTTGGTGGGGGCCCCTGGTGGCTACACCTTC; cdr3_aa: CASSLVGAPGGYTF
d_call: -; v_call: TRBV27; j_call: TRBJ1-3; clone_size: few; cdr3_nt: TGTGCCAGCAGAGATATATCCTACCGAAACACCATATATTTT; cdr3_aa: CASRDISYRNTIYF
d_call: -; v_call: TRBV7-9; j_call: TRBJ2-2; clone_size: -; cdr3_nt: TGTGCCAGCAGCTTACCCGGAAATTCTATATACACCGGGGAGCTGTTTTTT; cdr3_aa: CASSLPGNSIYTGELFF
d_call: TRBD1; v_call: TRBV6-6; j_call: TRBJ1-1; clone_size: -; cdr3_nt: TGTGCCAGCAACGGACAGGGGAGGCCTGAAGCTTTCTTT; cdr3_aa: CASNGQGRPEAFF
d_call: -; v_call: TRBV6-1; j_call: TRBJ2-5; clone_size: -; cdr3_nt: TGTGCCAGCAGTGAAGGCGTACGGTGGTACCAAGAGACCCAGTACTTC; cdr3_aa: CASSEGVRWYQETQYF
d_call: -; v_call: TRBV29-1; j_call: TRBJ2-2; clone_size: -; cdr3_nt: TGCAGCGCTAAGGGGTCCGGGGAGCTGTTTTTT; cdr3_aa: CSAKGSGELFF
d_call: -; v_call: TRBV15; j_call: TRBJ2-7; clone_size: -; cdr3_nt: TGTGCCACCAGCAGTTTGGGACCATCCCAGCAGTACTTC; cdr3_aa: CATSSLGPSQQYF
d_call: -; v_call: TRBV5-1; j_call: TRBJ1-2; clone_size: -; cdr3_nt: TGCGCCAGCAGCTTAAGTCAGGGAGGCTACACCTTC; cdr3_aa: CASSLSQGGYTF
d_call: -; v_call: TRBV3-1/TRBV3-2; j_call: TRBJ1-2; clone_size: few; cdr3_nt: TGTGCCAGCAGCCAAGTCGAGGGGTACTACACCTTC; cdr3_aa: CASSQVEGYYTF
d_call: TRBD2; v_call: TRBV25-1; j_call: TRBJ2-1; clone_size: -; cdr3_nt: TGTGCCAGCAGGGGGGGGGAGCATGAGCAGTTCTTC; cdr3_aa: CASRGGEHEQFF
d_call: -; v_call: TRBV7-9; j_call: TRBJ1-4; clone_size: -; cdr3_nt: TGTGCCAGCAGCTTTATGGGGCGCAGGGGACGAGATGAAAAACTGTTTTTT; cdr3_aa: CASSFMGRRGRDEKLFF
d_call: -; v_call: TRBV7-9; j_call: TRBJ1-3; clone_size: -; cdr3_nt: TGTGCCAGCAGCTTGAGGGGGGATGGAAACACCATATATTTT; cdr3_aa: CASSLRGDGNTIYF
d_call: TRBD1; v_call: TRBV24-1; j_call: TRBJ2-7; clone_size: -; cdr3_nt: TGTGCCACCAGTGATCCCGGAAGTAACCGGGACAGAACCTACGAGCAGTACTTC; cdr3_aa: CATSDPGSNRDRTYEQYF
d_call: TRBD1; v_call: TRBV11-2; j_call: TRBJ1-5; clone_size: -; cdr3_nt: TGTGCCAGCAGCCTTACTACAGGGGGCGAGCAGCCCCAGCATTTT; cdr3_aa: CASSLTTGGEQPQHF
d_call: -; v_call: TRBV2; j_call: TRBJ1-4; clone_size: -; cdr3_nt: TGTGCCAGCAGTGAATGGGGTACAACTAATGAAAAACTGTTTTTT; cdr3_aa: CASSEWGTTNEKLFF
d_call: -; v_call: TRBV7-6; j_call: TRBJ1-1; clone_size: -; cdr3_nt: TGTGCCAGCAGCTTAACCCGGGGGGCCCGGGCCGAAGCTTTCTTT; cdr3_aa: CASSLTRGARAEAFF
d_call: TRBD1; v_call: TRBV19; j_call: TRBJ2-7; clone_size: -; cdr3_nt: TGTGCCAGTAGGACCGGGACAGGATCCTACGAGCAGTACTTC; cdr3_aa: CASRTGTGSYEQYF
d_call: -; v_call: TRBV7-3; j_call: TRBJ2-1; clone_size: -; cdr3_nt: TGTGCCAGCAGCTTAAGCCCGGGGGCTTACAATGAGCAGTTCTTC; cdr3_aa: CASSLSPGAYNEQFF
d_call: -; v_call: TRBV27; j_call: TRBJ1-5; clone_size: few; cdr3_nt: TGTGCCAGCAGTCTTGATTTGGGTCAGCCCCAGCATTTT; cdr3_aa: CASSLDLGQPQHF
d_call: -; v_call: TRBV5-6; j_call: TRBJ1-2; clone_size: once; cdr3_nt: TGTGCCAGCAGCTTTGTACAGAACTATGGCTACACCTTC; cdr3_aa: CASSFVQNYGYTF
d_call: -; v_call: TRBV2; j_call: TRBJ1-2; clone_size: -; cdr3_nt: TGTGCCAGCAGTGTGACAGGCCCTAACTATGGCTACACCTTC; cdr3_aa: CASSVTGPNYGYTF
d_call: -; v_call: TRBV30; j_call: TRBJ2-7; clone_size: -; cdr3_nt: TGTGCCTGGACGGGCGACAGCGGCTACTCCTACGAGCAGTACTTC; cdr3_aa: CAWTGDSGYSYEQYF
d_call: -; v_call: TRBV30; j_call: TRBJ1-6; clone_size: -; cdr3_nt: TGTGCCTGGATGGATGATAAGGGGTCACCCCTCCACTTT; cdr3_aa: CAWMDDKGSPLHF
d_call: -; v_call: TRBV7-8; j_call: TRBJ2-5; clone_size: -; cdr3_nt: TGTGCCAGCAGCTTAGCGTTGGCAGCCCAAGAGACCCAGTACTTC; cdr3_aa: CASSLALAAQETQYF
d_call: TRBD2; v_call: TRBV3-1/TRBV3-2; j_call: TRBJ2-7; clone_size: -; cdr3_nt: TGTGCCAGCAGCCAATATAGCGGGGCCTACGAGCAGTACTTC; cdr3_aa: CASSQYSGAYEQYF
d_call: TRBD1; v_call: TRBV9; j_call: TRBJ1-1; clone_size: once; cdr3_nt: TGTGCCAGCAGCTTGCGGGACAGGGATTTCCCTGAAGCTTTCTTT; cdr3_aa: CASSLRDRDFPEAFF
d_call: -; v_call: TRBV19; j_call: TRBJ1-1; clone_size: -; cdr3_nt: TGTGCCAGTAGTACGGTCGGGCTCACAGGGAATTCCACTGAAGCTTTCTTT; cdr3_aa: CASSTVGLTGNSTEAFF
d_call: TRBD2; v_call: TRBV4-1; j_call: TRBJ2-7; clone_size: -; cdr3_nt: TGCGCCAGCAGCCAAGACCCTAGCGGGATTTACGAGCAGTACTTC; cdr3_aa: CASSQDPSGIYEQYF
d_call: TRBD1; v_call: TRBV19; j_call: TRBJ2-3; clone_size: -; cdr3_nt: TGTGCCAGTAGTATATTTGGGACAGGGGGCCAGGATACGCAGTATTTT; cdr3_aa: CASSIFGTGGQDTQYF
d_call: TRBD2; v_call: TRBV2; j_call: TRBJ2-1; clone_size: -; cdr3_nt: TGTGCCAGCAGTGGGGGGTTAGCGGGAGATGAGCAGTTCTTC; cdr3_aa: CASSGGLAGDEQFF
d_call: -; v_call: TRBV25-1; j_call: TRBJ2-1; clone_size: -; cdr3_nt: TGTGCCAGCAGTAGCAGGGATGAGCAGTTCTTC; cdr3_aa: CASSSRDEQFF
d_call: -; v_call: TRBV19; j_call: TRBJ1-4; clone_size: -; cdr3_nt: TGTGCCAGTAGCCTAATGGCGGGTGAAAAACTGTTTTTT; cdr3_aa: CASSLMAGEKLFF
d_call: TRBD1; v_call: TRBV20-1; j_call: TRBJ1-2; clone_size: once; cdr3_nt: TGCAGCGCGCACAGGGGCCGGGGCTACACCTTC; cdr3_aa: CSAHRGRGYTF
d_call: -; v_call: TRBV11-2; j_call: TRBJ1-1; clone_size: -; cdr3_nt: TGTGCCAGCAGCTTATTTCAGGGAGGGTCCAACAAGCCTGAAGCTTTCTTT; cdr3_aa: CASSLFQGGSNKPEAFF
d_call: TRBD2; v_call: TRBV29-1; j_call: TRBJ2-2; clone_size: -; cdr3_nt: TGCAGCGTTGTCCTAGCGGGGGGATCGAACACCGGGGAGCTGTTTTTT; cdr3_aa: CSVVLAGGSNTGELFF
d_call: -; v_call: TRBV9; j_call: TRBJ2-3; clone_size: -; cdr3_nt: TGTGCCAGCAGCGTAGAAGCTAGAGGCTCTAGCACAGATACGCAGTATTTT; cdr3_aa: CASSVEARGSSTDTQYF
d_call: TRBD1; v_call: TRBV9; j_call: TRBJ2-3; clone_size: -; cdr3_nt: TGTGCCAGCAGCGTAGCGGGACAGAGCACAGATACGCAGTATTTT; cdr3_aa: CASSVAGQSTDTQYF
d_call: -; v_call: TRBV30; j_call: TRBJ2-2; clone_size: once; cdr3_nt: TGTGCCTGGAGCCGGACAGTGCTCACCGGGGAGCTGTTTTTT; cdr3_aa: CAWSRTVLTGELFF
d_call: TRBD2; v_call: TRBV28; j_call: TRBJ2-1; clone_size: -; cdr3_nt: TGTGCCAGCAGTCTCGGACTAGCGGGAGGGTTGGGGTTCTTC; cdr3_aa: CASSLGLAGGLGFF
d_call: -; v_call: TRBV6-6; j_call: TRBJ2-7; clone_size: -; cdr3_nt: TGTGCCAGCAGTTTGAATGGACTATCCGCCTACGAGCAGTACTTC; cdr3_aa: CASSLNGLSAYEQYF
d_call: -; v_call: TRBV15; j_call: TRBJ1-5; clone_size: -; cdr3_nt: TGTGCCACCAGCAGAGATTGGGGGGATAATCAGCCCCAGCATTTT; cdr3_aa: CATSRDWGDNQPQHF
d_call: -; v_call: TRBV27; j_call: TRBJ2-3; clone_size: once; cdr3_nt: TGTGCCAGCAGTCCCAGGACGGCGGATACGCAGTATTTT; cdr3_aa: CASSPRTADTQYF